This T cell receptor (beta chain) was captured in a study of shared clonotypes between healthy human individuals. All the donors were Caucasian adults who lived in Nashville, Tennessee. From CD4+ cells came CD45RA+ naive and CD45RA-negative memory subsets. Genomic DNA from each subset was divided evenly over several immunoSEQ plates. In the original workflow: Quality scores were absent from the junction-only immunoSEQ sequences, so filtering differed. TCRdb's copy holds only in-frame clones and misses some; the assay was immunoSEQ multiplex PCR. V, J and clone size are taken as reported in that table, and D and trimming were inferred from the DNA itself. The data contain fewer than 400,000 clones, over 65% of them seen just once; the ten biggest clones take up 10%. The sequenced sample consisted of memory CD4+ T cells sorted from blood. Regarding subset: CD45RA-negative fraction. This clonotype was sampled from a man younger than 45 in good health.

The CDR3 region is CASSSPGTPEGELFF. The DNA of the CDR3 is TGTGCCAGCAGCTCCCCCGGGACCCCCGAGGGGGAGCTGTTTTTT. The V gene is TRBV5-4, the J gene TRBJ2-2, with D possibly called TRBD1 or TRBD2 (5 bases each). V lost 3 bases, J lost 8 bases, and 17 bases lay in between. The CDR3 loop spans 15 amino acids. Germline lookup yields CDR1 SGHNT and CDR2 YYREEE (reference sequence).